This T cell receptor beta chain was observed in a study of blood T cell dynamics during melanoma immunotherapy. Study-wide results and caveats: The study could not tell melanoma-specific clones from general immune activation.

Time point described: pre-treatment baseline. A fixed DNA input of roughly 0.35 ug was used per bulk PBMC sample. Method: immunoSEQ multiplex PCR; TCRdb's copy keeps in-frame clones and lacks some. The repertoire holds tens of thousands of clones, with approximately 90% as singletons. V gave up 6 bases and J gave up 1 base; unmatched junction bases: 6. This CDR3 is built from 14 residues. The V gene's germline CDR1 is MDHEN and CDR2 SYDVKM. As concerns this clone: The antigen is unknown.

The receptor's source is a human donor with melanoma. This chain joins TRBV28 and TRBJ2-7, with TRBD2 matching over 7 bases. The sequencing used blood, collected from a patient treated with checkpoint blockade. CDR3 coding DNA: TGTGCCAGCAGCCCGGCGGGGGATTCCTACGAGCAGTACTTC. This encodes CASSPAGDSYEQYF.